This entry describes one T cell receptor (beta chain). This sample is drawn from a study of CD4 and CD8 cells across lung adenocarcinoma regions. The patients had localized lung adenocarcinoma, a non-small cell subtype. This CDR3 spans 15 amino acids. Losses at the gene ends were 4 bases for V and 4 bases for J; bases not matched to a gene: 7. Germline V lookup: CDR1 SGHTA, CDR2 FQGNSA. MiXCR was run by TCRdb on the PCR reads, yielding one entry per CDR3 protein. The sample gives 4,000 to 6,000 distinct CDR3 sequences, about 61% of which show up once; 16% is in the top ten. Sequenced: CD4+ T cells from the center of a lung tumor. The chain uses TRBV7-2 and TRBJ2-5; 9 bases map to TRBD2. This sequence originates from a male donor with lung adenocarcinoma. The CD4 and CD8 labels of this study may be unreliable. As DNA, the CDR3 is TGTGCCAGCAGCTCCCCGCGGGGGGGCACAGAGACCCAGTACTTC. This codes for CASSSPRGGTETQYF.